The TCR beta chain under discussion was sequenced for a study of control samples from healthy donors and cancer patients. Germline CDR1 reads SEHNR; CDR2 reads FQNEAQ (reference sequence). The CDR3 contains 16 residues. Deletions cut 5 bases from V and 0 bases from J, with 16 bases between. Clones were read by immunoSEQ multiplex PCR, and TCRdb kept only the in-frame ones, dropping some. The sample has tens of thousands of clones; around 85% are singletons. The sample was blood. V is TRBV7-9 and J is TRBJ1-1, with a weak D call TRBD1 (5 bases). The receptor was isolated from a young man in good health. Written as DNA, the CDR3 is TGTGCCAGCAGCCCGAGGGTAACAGGATTGAACACTGAAGCTTTCTTT. It translates to CASSPRVTGLNTEAFF.